This TCR beta chain came from a study of cytomegalovirus exposure and HLA in healthy donors. Study-wide results and limits: For most TCR beta V segments, an earlier analysis put the productive rate at about 90% or about 30% of the time.

A multiplex PCR was run with 60 Vbeta primers and 13 Jbeta primers. Assay: immunoSEQ multiplex PCR; the TCRdb copy retains only in-frame clones and omits some. Among approximately 72,000 clones, roughly four fifths were seen once, and the ten largest hold about 1.9%. The V end was cut by 2 bases, the J end by 0 bases, with 5 bases between. Germline lookup yields CDR1 KGHSH and CDR2 LQKENI. The CDR3 spans 15 residues. A word on this clone: Its specificity is not known.

The specimen was PBMCs. The chain carries TRBV18 and TRBJ2-6; D remains ambiguous. This TCR was sampled from a man between 18 and 35 years old in good health and CMV-seronegative. CDR3 DNA sequence: TGTGCCAGCTCACCATCCCTCTCTGGGGCCAACGTCCTGACTTTC. This codes for CASSPSLSGANVLTF.